Listed below are T cell receptor beta chains from one sample, sequenced in a study of blood T cell repertoires in COVID-19. The data were produced by immunoSEQ multiplex PCR, yet TCRdb's version contains in-frame clones alone and is incomplete. This table has a few hundred thousand clones, 70% to 90% appearing once. The sequenced sample was peripheral blood. Receptor source: a young woman who had recovered from COVID-19. The CDR3 runs from the conserved cysteine through the conserved F or W. D genes are given only for firm matches. Size is omitted from some rows. Given values are once, few, many or a class for expanded clones.

NA	12	TRBJ1-1	NA	TRBV7-9	CASSLAGTEAFF	TGTGCCAGCAGCTTAGCCGGCACTGAAGCTTTCTTT
NA	18	TRBJ1-2	NA	TRBV21-1	CASTPPRPKNSSNYGYTF	TGTGCCAGCACCCCCCCCCGGCCCAAAAACAGTTCTAACTATGGCTACACCTTC
NA	16	TRBJ2-2	TRBD2	TRBV19	CASSIGGRAITGELFF	TGTGCCAGTAGTATAGGGGGGAGGGCGATAACCGGGGAGCTGTTTTTT
NA	15	TRBJ1-2	NA	TRBV14	CASSQIDSLTYGYTF	TGTGCCAGCAGCCAGATCGACAGCCTAACTTATGGCTACACCTTC
NA	14	TRBJ2-3	NA	TRBV14	CASSAELSTDTQYF	TGTGCCAGCAGTGCGGAACTTAGCACAGATACGCAGTATTTT
NA	16	TRBJ1-1	NA	TRBV23-1	CASSLRSRGRSTEAFF	TGCGCCAGCAGTCTTAGGTCTCGGGGTCGGAGCACTGAAGCTTTCTTT
NA	13	TRBJ1-4	NA	TRBV5-6	CASSLSHAEKLFF	TGTGCCAGCAGCTTGTCACACGCTGAAAAACTGTTTTTT
NA	13	TRBJ2-1	NA	TRBV6-5	CASRRLENNEQFF	TGTGCCAGCAGGAGACTAGAAAACAATGAGCAGTTCTTC
once	15	TRBJ2-3	TRBD2	TRBV6-2/TRBV6-3	CASSYSRDYTDTQYF	TGTGCCAGCAGTTACTCGCGGGACTACACAGATACGCAGTATTTT
NA	13	TRBJ2-2	NA	TRBV4-1	CASSQALAGELFF	TGCGCCAGCAGCCAAGCCTTAGCCGGGGAGCTGTTTTTT
NA	12	TRBJ2-5	TRBD1	TRBV29-1	CSAQGETETQYF	TGCAGCGCCCAGGGGGAAACGGAGACCCAGTACTTC
once	14	TRBJ2-7	NA	TRBV6-2/TRBV6-3	CASSYVRGSYEQYF	TGTGCCAGCAGTTACGTGCGGGGCTCCTACGAGCAGTACTTC
few	12	TRBJ2-7	TRBD2	TRBV5-6	CASSLAGDEQYF	TGTGCCAGCAGCCTGGCGGGGGACGAGCAGTACTTC
NA	14	TRBJ1-2	NA	TRBV19	CASRPWERDYGYTF	TGTGCCAGTAGACCCTGGGAGCGGGACTATGGCTACACCTTC
NA	13	TRBJ1-2	NA	TRBV29-1	CSVEPTDRYGYTF	TGCAGCGTTGAACCTACGGACAGATATGGCTACACCTTC
NA	17	TRBJ1-2	TRBD1	TRBV13	CASSLFGYGTGFDGYTF	TGTGCCAGCAGCTTATTTGGTTACGGGACAGGGTTTGATGGCTACACCTTC
NA	14	TRBJ1-5	TRBD1	TRBV23-1	CASAHRGLPQPQHF	TGCGCCAGCGCCCACAGGGGTTTGCCTCAGCCCCAGCATTTT
NA	13	TRBJ2-1	NA	TRBV19	CASSSDSVNEQFF	TGTGCCAGTAGTAGCGATTCCGTCAATGAGCAGTTCTTC
NA	15	TRBJ1-2	TRBD1	TRBV4-3	CASSQEAQGSYGYTF	TGCGCCAGCAGCCAAGAGGCACAGGGGTCCTATGGCTACACCTTC
NA	15	TRBJ1-2	NA	TRBV27	CASSARGRGYYGYTF	TGTGCCAGTAGTGCGCGGGGAAGAGGATACTATGGCTACACCTTC
NA	15	TRBJ2-7	NA	TRBV13	CASSAGARGSYEQYF	TGTGCCAGCAGCGCCGGCGCTCGGGGGTCCTACGAGCAGTACTTC
once	13	TRBJ2-7	NA	TRBV15	CATSQERSYEQYF	TGTGCCACCAGCCAAGAGAGATCCTACGAGCAGTACTTC
NA	16	TRBJ1-1	NA	TRBV4-1	CASSQPQGTLGAEAFF	TGCGCCAGCAGCCAACCCCAGGGGACCCTGGGGGCTGAAGCTTTCTTT
NA	16	TRBJ2-7	NA	TRBV29-1	CSVAHRLRGPSYEQYF	TGCAGCGTTGCCCACCGCCTGCGGGGCCCCTCCTACGAGCAGTACTTC
NA	15	TRBJ2-3	NA	TRBV28	CASGGRGRSADTQYF	TGTGCCAGCGGTGGACGGGGGAGAAGTGCAGATACGCAGTATTTT
NA	11	TRBJ1-1	NA	TRBV12-3/TRBV12-4	CATSGRVEAFF	TGTGCCACCTCAGGGAGGGTTGAAGCTTTCTTT
NA	15	TRBJ1-1	TRBD1	TRBV10-3	CAISGRDRGDTEAFF	TGTGCCATCAGTGGCCGGGACAGGGGGGACACTGAAGCTTTCTTT
NA	15	TRBJ1-1	NA	TRBV9	CASSVGSSMNTEAFF	TGTGCCAGCAGCGTAGGATCTTCTATGAACACTGAAGCTTTCTTT
NA	13	TRBJ1-2	TRBD1	TRBV2	CASRQGEDYGYTF	TGTGCCAGCCGACAGGGGGAGGACTATGGCTACACCTTC
NA	13	TRBJ1-2	NA	TRBV4-1	CASSRGREGGYTF	TGCGCCAGCAGCAGAGGCAGGGAGGGTGGCTACACCTTC
NA	15	TRBJ1-2	TRBD1	TRBV27	CASSLMGQPSYGYTF	TGTGCCAGCAGTTTGATGGGACAGCCTTCTTATGGCTACACCTTC
NA	12	TRBJ1-2	NA	TRBV5-1	CASSLGDTDYTF	TGCGCCAGCAGCTTGGGGGACACCGACTACACCTTC
NA	16	TRBJ1-1	NA	TRBV28	CASSLGPDNMNTEAFF	TGTGCCAGCAGTTTGGGTCCAGACAACATGAACACTGAAGCTTTCTTT
NA	13	TRBJ1-5	NA	TRBV27	CASSSGGGQPQHF	TGTGCCAGCAGTTCGGGCGGAGGTCAGCCCCAGCATTTT
NA	15	TRBJ1-1	TRBD1	TRBV7-8	CASSPGQLPFYEAFF	TGTGCCAGCAGCCCGGGACAGCTCCCTTTTTATGAAGCTTTCTTT
NA	12	TRBJ1-1	NA	TRBV7-9	CASSGGSAEAFF	TGTGCCAGCAGCGGAGGGTCGGCTGAAGCTTTCTTT
few	17	TRBJ2-1	TRBD2	TRBV25-1	CASSIGTSGGSYNEQFF	TGTGCCAGCAGTATCGGGACTAGCGGGGGGTCGTACAATGAGCAGTTCTTC
NA	17	TRBJ2-5	TRBD2	TRBV7-2	CASSPGGGRIRKVTQYF	TGTGCCAGCAGCCCCGGGGGGGGAAGGATCCGGAAGGTGACCCAGTACTTC
NA	15	TRBJ2-1	TRBD1	TRBV24-1	CATSDRDRGLDEQFF	TGTGCCACCAGTGATCGGGACAGGGGGCTGGATGAGCAGTTCTTC
NA	17	TRBJ2-3	TRBD2	TRBV5-1	CASSLYPLAGDTDTQYF	TGCGCCAGCAGCTTGTACCCTCTAGCGGGAGACACAGATACGCAGTATTTT
NA	16	TRBJ2-7	TRBD2	TRBV5-1	CASSLAGGTSLYEQYF	TGCGCCAGCAGCTTGGCCGGTGGGACTAGCCTCTACGAGCAGTACTTC
NA	11	TRBJ2-5	NA	TRBV6-5	CASSSGTRLNF	TGTGCCAGCAGCTCCGGGACTCGGTTAAACTTC
NA	12	TRBJ1-1	NA	TRBV6-5	CASGRENTEAFF	TGTGCCAGCGGTAGAGAGAACACTGAAGCTTTCTTT
NA	14	TRBJ2-3	NA	TRBV6-5	CASSYHREMDTQYF	TGTGCCAGCAGTTACCACAGGGAGATGGATACGCAGTATTTT
NA	13	TRBJ1-1	NA	TRBV7-3	CASSKQVNTEAFF	TGTGCCAGCAGCAAGCAGGTGAACACTGAAGCTTTCTTT
NA	16	TRBJ1-2	NA	TRBV27	CASSLGLPWTDYGYTF	TGTGCCAGCAGTTTGGGCCTTCCCTGGACTGACTATGGCTACACCTTC
NA	15	TRBJ1-1	TRBD1	TRBV5-6	CASSLGPTGAGEAFF	TGTGCCAGCAGCTTGGGACCGACAGGGGCAGGTGAAGCTTTCTTT
NA	12	TRBJ1-1	NA	TRBV5-1	CASRGSDTEAFF	TGCGCCAGCAGAGGGAGCGACACTGAAGCTTTCTTT
once	14	TRBJ1-2	TRBD1	TRBV4-1	CASSQGTGDGGYTF	TGCGCCAGCAGCCAAGGAACAGGGGACGGAGGCTACACCTTC
NA	14	TRBJ2-2	NA	TRBV28	CASSSPGRTGELFF	TGTGCCAGCAGTTCCCCAGGGAGGACCGGGGAGCTGTTTTTT
NA	12	TRBJ2-2	NA	TRBV7-7	CASSPTFGELFF	TGTGCCAGCAGCCCAACTTTCGGGGAGCTGTTTTTT